This T cell receptor (beta chain) was identified in a study of T cell repertoires in cytomegalovirus infection. Whole-study context: Both CMV infection and a matching HLA type were indicated by public TCR beta signatures. Overall study findings and caveats: The cumulative frequency of public TCR beta families distinguished individuals who carried CMV together with the relevant HLA. Within the response measured ex vivo, HLA-C-restricted CMV-specific TCR beta clonotypes were dominant.

This clonotype has a count of ten or more. Its antigen is currently unknown. TCRdb reanalysed the reads using MiXCR and keeps one entry per CDR3 protein. The repertoire holds more than 150,000 distinct CDR3 sequences, with approximately 17% as singletons. The CDR3 runs to 17 residues. The trim removed 2 bases at V and 1 base at J, leaving 10 bases unmatched. CDR1 is MNHNS, CDR2 SASEGT, per germline. Sequenced input: CD8+ T cells from PBMCs. The rearrangement joins TRBV6-1 to TRBJ1-2, with 7 positions matching TRBD1. This clonotype was obtained from a human donor in good health (CMV status not recorded). Some clones in this sample may be carry-over from other donors' samples. Here the CDR3 reads CASSELWGQTFNYGYTF. The CDR3 DNA is TGTGCCAGCAGTGAATTGTGGGGACAGACGTTTAACTATGGCTACACCTTC.